This T cell receptor (beta chain) was recovered during a study of T-cell reconstitution after alpha-beta-depleted transplantation in children. Trimming shortened V by 0 bases and J by 11 bases, and 7 bases separated the two germline ends. Germline values: CDR1 MNHEY, CDR2 SVGEGT. This CDR3 has 11 amino acids. During its preparation, the TCRbeta library received unique molecular identifiers. Each CDR3 protein is one row after TCRdb ran MiXCR on the PCR reads. Of about 610,000 distinct CDR3 sequences detected, under 12% appear once; the ten largest clones hold about 4.2%. In its sample, this clonotype was seen a few times.

V and J are TRBV6-2 or TRBV6-3 and TRBJ1-1, with D unclear. Sample: PBMCs from the stem cell graft donor, taken from the stem cell graft. This sequence was found in a human donor who donated a stem cell graft to a child with acute myeloid leukemia. DNA for the CDR3: TGTGCCAGCAGTTACTCGACTCTTGCTTTCTTT. It yields the protein CASSYSTLAFF.